One and the same sample provided the 32 T cell receptor beta chains below, sequenced in a study of T-cell reconstitution after alpha-beta-depleted transplantation in children. This sample's TCRbeta library carried unique molecular identifier barcodes. Each CDR3 protein gets one entry after TCRdb re-called the PCR reads with MiXCR. This table has roughly 76,000 distinct CDR3 sequences, 9.5% to 13% appearing once. Here the sequenced sample was PBMCs, taken before TCRalphabeta/CD19-depleted stem cell transplant. The receptor source for this set is a boy aged 5-17 years with acute myeloid leukemia, due to receive a stem cell transplant.

Ten or more counts support this clonotype. The rearrangement joins TRBV20-1 to TRBJ2-5, with TRBD2 as a possible D gene (6 bases). CDR3 size: 14 residues. Germline V lookup: CDR1 DFQATT, CDR2 SNEGSKA (reference sequence). V gave up 4 bases and J gave up 2 bases, with 14 bases separating them. CDR3 in DNA: TGCAGTGCTATCCGCAGGAGGGATCAAGAGACCCAGTACTTC. This sequence encodes CSAIRRRDQETQYF.

This clonotype was observed many times. CDR3 loop: CASSLGLAVQETQYF. In DNA, the CDR3 is TGTGCCAGCAGCTTAGGACTAGCGGTCCAAGAGACCCAGTACTTC. The chain recombines TRBV7-2 with TRBJ2-5, with TRBD2 matching over 9 bases. The CDR3 is 15 residues long. The germline V gene encodes CDR1 SGHTA and CDR2 FQGNSA. The ends lost 1 base at V and 1 base at J; junction bases unmatched: 1.

This clonotype was seen a few times. The chain couples TRBV20-1 to TRBJ2-7; a possible D gene is TRBD1 (5 bases). The CDR3 consists of 12 residues. Germline V lookup: CDR1 DFQATT, CDR2 SNEGSKA (reference sequence). Trimming removed 0 bases at V and 3 bases at J, with 6 bases between. CDR3 in amino acids: CSARDDSYEQYV. Here the CDR3 DNA reads TGCAGTGCTAGAGACGACAGCTACGAGCAGTACGTC.

This clonotype has a count of ten or more. This chain uses TRBV20-1 with TRBJ1-5; D ambiguous. This CDR3 has 15 amino acids. V was shortened by 1 base and J by 4 bases, with 14 bases between the two germline ends. Germline CDR1 is DFQATT and CDR2 is SNEGSKA (reference sequence). The CDR3 protein is CSARVGFIGNQPQHF. DNA for the CDR3: TGCAGTGCTAGAGTCGGTTTTATAGGGAATCAGCCCCAGCATTTT.

The table lists this clonotype with many counts. The rearrangement joins TRBV12-3 or TRBV12-4 to TRBJ1-1; D not certain. Trimming pared 2 bases from V and 0 bases from J, leaving 7 bases between. The CDR3 length is 14 residues. CDR3 protein: CASSLQVLNTEAFF. Here the CDR3 DNA reads TGTGCCAGCAGTTTACAAGTTTTGAACACTGAAGCTTTCTTT.

In its sample, this clonotype was seen many times. The chain combines TRBV19 with TRBJ2-2; D perhaps matches TRBD1 (6 bases). V shed 7 bases and J shed 4 bases, with 13 bases lying between them. CDR1 and CDR2 from the germline V gene are LNHDA and SQIVND (reference sequence). This CDR3 is 14 amino acids long. This CDR3 is CASKWGPFTGELFF. CDR3 DNA sequence: TGTGCCAGTAAATGGGGGCCTTTCACCGGGGAGCTGTTTTTT.

This clonotype was counted ten times or more. This rearrangement joins TRBV29-1 to TRBJ1-1; D is perhaps TRBD1 (5 bases). Germline CDR1 reads SQVTM; CDR2 reads ANQGSEA. CDR3 size: 11 residues. V was clipped by 4 bases and J by 7 bases, with 10 bases between them. CDR3 nucleotides: TGCAGCGTTGGGGAGGGGTATGAAGCTTTCTTT. It codes for CSVGEGYEAFF.

In this sample, this clonotype turned up many times. The chain joins TRBV20-1 to TRBJ1-3; D remains ambiguous. Germline values: CDR1 DFQATT, CDR2 SNEGSKA (reference sequence). With 5 bases removed from V and 0 bases from J, the gap between germline ends came to 11 bases. The CDR3 length is 14 residues. This chain's CDR3 is CSACPHGSGNTIYF. CDR3 coding DNA: TGCAGTGCTTGCCCACACGGCTCTGGAAACACCATATATTTT.

On this clonotype itself: Possible read error: a much larger clone is one base away. The chain uses TRBV6-5 and TRBJ2-7; D unresolved. Germline-derived CDR1 and CDR2 are MNHEY and SVGAGI. The germline V and J ends were trimmed by 0 bases and 2 bases, with 11 bases remaining between them. This CDR3 is 15 amino acids long. Written as DNA, the CDR3 is TGTGCCAGCAGTTACTCTGGCCGGGTACCCTACGAGCAGTACTTC. Its protein product is CASSYSGRVPYEQYF.

In this sample, this clonotype turned up many times. The chain combines TRBV7-2 with TRBJ2-1, with D tentatively TRBD1 (6 bases). The germline gives CDR1 SGHTA, CDR2 FQGNSA. Trimming took 2 bases from V and 3 from J, leaving 8 bases between them. This CDR3 is 14 amino acids long. The CDR3 protein is CASSLTGNYNEQFF. The CDR3 DNA reads TGTGCCAGCAGCTTAACAGGGAACTACAATGAGCAGTTCTTC.

This clonotype was recorded at least ten times. The chain is built from TRBV20-1 and TRBJ2-1, with unresolved D. V dropped 3 bases and J dropped 6 bases, with 21 bases sitting between them. The CDR3 is 16 amino acids. Germline loops: CDR1 DFQATT, CDR2 SNEGSKA (reference sequence). The CDR3 sequence is CSASNLMKSQGNEQFF. The CDR3 nucleotides read TGCAGTGCTAGTAACCTCATGAAATCCCAAGGCAATGAGCAGTTCTTC.

This clonotype was counted at least ten times. V is TRBV12-3 or TRBV12-4 and J is TRBJ1-5; TRBD1 agrees at 8 bases. J was trimmed by 6 bases and V by 6 bases; bases with no gene match: 4. The CDR3 totals 13 residues. The CDR3 DNA sequence: TGTGCCAGCAGGACAGGGGATGGTCAGCCCCAGCATTTT. It translates to CASRTGDGQPQHF.

The rearrangement links TRBV7-3 to TRBJ1-5, with D perhaps matching TRBD1 (5 bases). The CDR3 is 18 residues long. Germline V gene data show CDR1 as SGHTA and CDR2 as FQGTGA. V lost 2 bases and J lost 4, with 21 bases in between. The CDR3 coding sequence is TGTGCCAGCAGCTTATGGGGCGGGTGGGGCGCGTTGAATCAGCCCCAGCATTTT. Protein sequence: CASSLWGGWGALNQPQHF.

This clonotype was recorded at least ten times. The chain is built from TRBV28 and TRBJ2-7; D possibly matches TRBD1 or TRBD2 (5 bases each). The CDR3 has 13 amino acids. Looked up from germline, CDR1 is MDHEN and CDR2 is SYDVKM. The germline V and J ends were trimmed by 7 bases and 5 bases, with 15 bases remaining between them. The CDR3 DNA reads as TGTGCCAGCATGGGCAGGGTGGAGGACGAGCAGTACTTC. This codes for CASMGRVEDEQYF. The full variable domain, completed using reference TRBV28 and TRBJ2-7, is DVKVTQSSRYLVKRTGEKVFLECVQDMDHENMFWYRQDPGLGLRLIYFSYDVKMKEKGDIPEGYSVSREKKERFSLILESASTNQTSMYLCASMGRVEDEQYFGPGTRLTVT.

The rearrangement joins TRBV5-1 to TRBJ2-5, with D perhaps given as TRBD1 or TRBD2 (5 bases each). Germline values: CDR1 SGHRS, CDR2 YFSETQ. This CDR3 is built from 13 residues. Trimming left V 4 bases short and J 0 bases short, with 7 bases between. The CDR3 loop is CASSPGHQETQYF. The CDR3 coding sequence is TGCGCCAGCAGCCCGGGACACCAAGAGACCCAGTACTTC.

This clonotype was observed at least ten times. This chain uses TRBV28 with TRBJ1-2; D unresolved. This CDR3 contains 13 residues. Germline V gene sequence: CDR1 MDHEN, CDR2 SYDVKM. The V and J ends lost 6 bases and 4 bases respectively, with 12 bases between them. Here the CDR3 reads CASRVSPLYGYTF. For the CDR3, the DNA is TGTGCCAGCAGGGTCTCCCCTCTCTATGGCTACACCTTC.

This clonotype was counted many times. The rearrangement joins TRBV11-2 to TRBJ2-5; TRBD2 aligns across 7 bases. The CDR3 totals 14 residues. Looked up from germline, CDR1 is SGHAT and CDR2 is FQNNGV. V lost 5 bases to trimming and J lost 5 bases; unmatched junction nucleotides: 8. The CDR3 reads CASSQSGVWETQYF. The CDR3 coding sequence is TGTGCCAGCAGCCAAAGCGGGGTATGGGAGACCCAGTACTTC.

This clonotype was seen many times. V gene TRBV20-1 combines with J gene TRBJ2-1; possibly TRBD2 for D (6 bases). This CDR3 has 13 amino acids. Per germline, CDR1 DFQATT and CDR2 SNEGSKA (reference sequence). V was shortened by 6 bases and J by 1 base, with 10 bases between the two germline ends. CDR3 in amino acids: CSAAGTSYNEQFF. DNA of the CDR3: TGCAGTGCGGCCGGGACTTCCTACAATGAGCAGTTCTTC.

The table lists this clonotype with many counts. The chain recombines TRBV5-1 with TRBJ1-2, with 10 bases matching TRBD1. Germline lookup yields CDR1 SGHRS and CDR2 YFSETQ. The trim removed 4 bases at V and 10 bases at J, leaving 10 bases unmatched. The CDR3 totals 14 residues. The CDR3 sequence: CASSPATGGNSYTF. The CDR3 DNA is TGCGCCAGCAGCCCCGCGACAGGGGGCAATTCCTACACCTTC.

This clonotype was picked up many times. The rearrangement joins TRBV29-1 to TRBJ2-1, with a possible D match to TRBD2 (6 bases). V was shortened by 0 bases and J by 7 bases, with 16 bases between the two germline ends. There are 15 residues in the CDR3. In germline, CDR1 is SQVTM, CDR2 ANQGSEA. The CDR3: CSVEDNRGLLNEQFF. The CDR3 coding sequence is TGCAGCGTTGAAGACAATCGCGGACTACTTAATGAGCAGTTCTTC.

In this sample, this clonotype turned up many times. The chain carries TRBV27 and TRBJ1-2; D is unclear. V shed 0 bases and J shed 6 bases, with 14 bases lying between them. In germline, CDR1 is MNHEY, CDR2 SMNVEV (reference sequence). The CDR3 covers 15 residues. Here the CDR3 DNA reads TGTGCCAGCAGTTTATCGGAGGGTTGGACCGATGGCTACACCTTC. It translates to CASSLSEGWTDGYTF.

This clonotype was counted many times. The chain combines TRBV20-1 with TRBJ1-1; D is unclear. Trimming shortened V by 6 bases and J by 9 bases, and 17 bases separated the two germline ends. Germline lookup yields CDR1 DFQATT and CDR2 SNEGSKA (reference sequence). This CDR3 contains 12 residues. CDR3 in DNA: TGCAGTGCCCGCGCCGGGCCCGAGAAAGCTTTCTTT. Translating gives CSARAGPEKAFF.

This sequence joins TRBV12-2 and TRBJ1-5. TRBV12-2 constitutes a pseudogene. The CDR3 sequence is 17 residues long. The CDR3 loop reads CASRPPVGGNFGQPQHF. The DNA for the CDR3 is TGTGCAAGTCGCCCCCCGGTGGGAGGGAACTTTGGTCAGCCCCAGCATTTT.

In this sample, this clonotype turned up many times. The chain is built from TRBV7-8 and TRBJ2-1; D is unresolved. V lost 2 bases and J 9 bases, leaving 8 bases between the germline ends. This CDR3 is built from 12 residues. Germline lookup yields CDR1 SGHVS and CDR2 FQNEAQ. CDR3 region: CASSLQVSEQFF. The CDR3 DNA reads as TGTGCCAGCAGCTTACAGGTCAGTGAGCAGTTCTTC.

This chain's CDR3 is CSASDYSGVAKNIQYF. As DNA, the CDR3 is TGCAGTGCTAGTGATTACTCGGGGGTAGCCAAAAACATTCAGTACTTC. This chain joins TRBV20-1 and TRBJ2-4; D is perhaps TRBD2 (6 bases). This CDR3 spans 16 amino acids. CDR1 and CDR2 (germline): DFQATT, SNEGSKA (reference sequence). The V gene lost 3 bases and the J gene lost 0 bases, with 15 bases spanning the gap.

This clonotype was counted ten times or more. CDR3 DNA: TGTGCCAGCAGTGTTGGGGAAAATTATAGCAATCAGCCCCAGCATTTT. Translation gives CASSVGENYSNQPQHF. V usage is TRBV28 and J usage is TRBJ1-5; no reliable D call. This CDR3 region has 16 residues. Germline V gene sequence: CDR1 MDHEN, CDR2 SYDVKM. The V gene lost 5 bases and the J gene lost 0 bases, with 14 bases spanning the gap. Complete variable domain (other parts from reference TRBV28 and TRBJ1-5): DVKVTQSSRYLVKRTGEKVFLECVQDMDHENMFWYRQDPGLGLRLIYFSYDVKMKEKGDIPEGYSVSREKKERFSLILESASTNQTSMYLCASSVGENYSNQPQHFGDGTRLSIL.

The sample holds many counts of this clonotype. CDR3 nucleotides: TGTGCCACCGGGGGGATATTCGATACGCAGTATTTT. It specifies CATGGIFDTQYF. The rearrangement links TRBV12-3 or TRBV12-4 to TRBJ2-3, with TRBD2 identical over 7 bases. This CDR3 contains 12 residues. The ends lost 10 bases at V and 6 bases at J; junction bases unmatched: 7.

This clonotype was seen ten or more times. The chain's CDR3 is CASSLFDQPQHF. The CDR3 coding sequence is TGTGCCAGCAGTTTATTCGACCAGCCCCAGCATTTT. The chain couples TRBV28 to TRBJ1-5, with D unresolved. CDR1 is MDHEN, CDR2 SYDVKM, per germline. CDR3 size: 12 residues. V was trimmed by 1 base and J by 7 bases, leaving 5 bases between them.

This clonotype has just one count. Being one base from a much bigger clone, this may be a read error. This sequence joins TRBV7-2 and TRBJ2-3; D gene uncertain. Trimming removed 2 bases from V and 2 bases from J, with 11 bases in between. The CDR3 contains 15 residues. CDR1 and CDR2 (germline): SGHTA, FQGNSA. The DNA of the CDR3 is TGTGCCAGCAGCTTAAAACGGCTGACCACAGATACGCAGTATTTT. This encodes CASSLKRLTTDTQYF.

V gene TRBV2 combines with J gene TRBJ2-2; D is ambiguous. Per the germline V gene, CDR1 is SNHLY and CDR2 is FYNNEI. Trimming left V 4 bases short and J 9 bases short, with 9 bases between. The CDR3 length is 12 residues. The DNA for the CDR3 is TGTGCCAGCAGTGGAAGCTTGTGGGAGCTGTTTTTT. Its translation: CASSGSLWELFF.

This clonotype showed up many times. The chain combines TRBV7-8 with TRBJ1-2, with 7 bases lining up with TRBD1. The CDR3 extends over 12 amino acids. Per germline, CDR1 SGHVS and CDR2 FQNEAQ. Germline trimming cut 5 bases from V and 7 bases from J; bases unmatched to any gene: 4. The CDR3 DNA follows: TGTGCCAGCAGCAGACAGGGACCTGGCTACACCTTC. The encoded protein is CASSRQGPGYTF. The whole variable domain, filled in from reference TRBV7-8 and TRBJ1-2, reads GAGVSQSPRYKVAKRGQDVALRCDPISGHVSLFWYQQALGQGPEFLTYFQNEAQLDKSGLPSDRFFAERPEGSVSTLKIQRTQQEDSAVYLCASSRQGPGYTFGSGTRLTVV.

This chain connects TRBV4-2 to TRBJ2-7, with 8 bases matching TRBD1. The CDR3 covers 15 residues. The V gene end was trimmed by 4 bases and the J gene end by 0 bases; junction bases not matched to a gene: 5. Germline CDR1 is LGHNA and CDR2 is YNFKEQ. The CDR3 protein is CASSPDTGGSYEQYF. The CDR3 DNA reads as TGTGCCAGCAGCCCCGACACAGGGGGCTCCTACGAGCAGTACTTC.